The rows below give T cell receptor beta chains drawn from one sample of a study of T-cell reconstitution after alpha-beta-depleted transplantation in children. From the PCR reads, TCRdb called clonotypes with MiXCR, one entry per CDR3 protein. The data hold 300,000 or so distinct CDR3 sequences, with roughly 25% observed a single time. Sample: PBMCs, mostly from graft donor cells, taken 180 days after TCRalphabeta/CD19-depleted stem cell transplant. Source of these receptors: a male patient younger than 18 who had a stem cell transplant for acute lymphoblastic leukemia, so the T cells may come from the graft donor. CDR3s include the opening cysteine and the closing phenylalanine or tryptophan. A D gene is named only where the DNA matches it firmly. Not every row has a clone size; where given, it reads once, few, many or a size class.

>TRBV6-2/TRBV6-3|NA|TRBJ2-2|TRBD2
CASILAGGTAGELFF
TGTGCCAGCATTTTAGCGGGAGGGACCGCCGGGGAGCTGTTTTTT
>TRBV5-1|NA|TRBJ2-7|TRBD1
CASSSDRVYEQYF
TGCGCCAGCAGCTCGGACAGGGTCTACGAGCAGTACTTC
>TRBV4-1|few|TRBJ1-5|TRBD1
CASSQNPFLTGANQPQHF
TGCGCCAGCAGCCAAAACCCCTTCTTGACAGGGGCGAATCAGCCCCAGCATTTT
>TRBV7-7|many|TRBJ2-5|NA
CASSRAYKETQYF
TGTGCCAGCAGCAGGGCCTACAAGGAGACCCAGTACTTC
>TRBV5-1|few|TRBJ1-2|TRBD1
CASSTGQGVGYGYTF
TGCGCCAGCAGCACGGGACAGGGTGTGGGCTATGGATACACCTTC
>TRBV18|few|TRBJ2-7|TRBD1
CASSPTGTAFYYEQYF
TGTGCCAGCTCACCAACCGGGACAGCCTTCTATTACGAGCAGTACTTC
>TRBV5-1|NA|TRBJ1-1|TRBD1
CASSLGGTGKREAFF
TGCGCCAGCAGCTTGGGAGGGACAGGGAAAAGAGAAGCTTTCTTT
>TRBV12-3/TRBV12-4|many|TRBJ2-5|NA
CASSLRDYQETQYF
TGTGCCAGCAGTTTGCGGGACTACCAAGAGACCCAGTACTTC
>TRBV20-1|NA|TRBJ2-7|NA
CSAGPGTPYEQYF
TGCAGTGCTGGTCCCGGGACTCCCTACGAGCAGTACTTC
>TRBV4-1|few|TRBJ2-7|NA
CASSFLGFGDEQYF
TGCGCCAGCAGCTTCCTGGGGTTTGGGGACGAGCAGTACTTC
>TRBV10-3|NA|TRBJ1-1|NA
CAISGSLNTEAFF
TGTGCCATCAGTGGAAGTCTGAACACTGAAGCTTTCTTT
>TRBV6-5|NA|TRBJ1-6|TRBD1
CASSYDRASYNSPLHF
TGTGCCAGCAGTTACGACAGGGCGAGTTATAATTCACCCCTCCACTTT
>TRBV10-3|few|TRBJ1-3|NA
CAISESAVPSGNTIYF
TGTGCCATCAGTGAGTCAGCGGTGCCCTCTGGAAACACCATATATTTT
>TRBV21-1|NA|TRBJ1-2|NA
CASSIRDRGRFHYGYTF
TGTGCCAGCAGCATCCGGGACAGGGGGCGCTTCCACTATGGCTACACCTTC
>TRBV2|NA|TRBJ2-3|NA
CASASQDADTQYF
TGTGCCAGCGCGAGTCAAGACGCTGATACGCAGTATTTT
>TRBV7-3|NA|TRBJ2-3|TRBD2
CASPGREGSASTDTQYF
TGTGCCAGTCCTGGGCGGGAGGGATCCGCTAGCACAGATACGCAGTATTTT